The clone carrying this T cell receptor beta chain has ten or more counts. Its antigen is unidentified. The study enrolled patients aged 18 to 65 with newly diagnosed hyperthyroidism of under 2 months' duration. There are 12 residues in the CDR3. Trimming pared 3 bases from V and 6 bases from J, leaving 7 bases between. Germline CDR1 SEHNR, CDR2 FQNEAQ (reference sequence). The data were taken from a study of T cells in Graves' hyperthyroidism and ophthalmopathy. Overall study results and limits: Ophthalmopathy and stable hyperthyroidism were separated by a 13 V-J model.

Template material for amplifying TCR beta CDR3 regions consisted of RNA transcripts. During a first-round RT-PCR of the TCR CDR3, the HTBI primer set was used. TCRdb fed the multiplex PCR reads into MiXCR, producing one record per CDR3 protein. The top ten clones hold 9% to 9.5% of a sample with hundreds of thousands of distinct CDR3 sequences, about 13% of them seen once. The material sequenced was blood. The rearrangement joins TRBV7-9 to TRBJ2-3; the D is unclear. The sequence was collected from a woman under 30 with Graves' hyperthyroidism. CDR3: CASSFGSDTQYF. The CDR3 DNA is TGTGCCAGCAGCTTTGGGTCGGATACGCAGTATTTT.